The 24 T cell receptor beta chains below were found in one sample sequenced in a study of shared clonotypes between healthy human individuals. The naive CD8 subset, CD45RO-negative cells positively selected for CCR7, excluded terminally differentiated effector memory CD45RA+ cells. The data were produced by immunoSEQ multiplex PCR, yet TCRdb's version contains in-frame clones alone and is incomplete. The sample comprises about 2 million clones, about 95% of which are singletons, and 1% to 1.5% rests with the top ten. The sequenced sample was naive CD8+ T cells sorted from blood. Receptors were obtained from a man aged 18-30 years in good health.

The V gene is TRBV4-1, the J gene TRBJ2-7; 11 nucleotides line up with TRBD2. V was clipped by 4 bases and J by 1 base; unmatched bases: 6. The germline gives CDR1 MGHRA, CDR2 YSYEKL. The CDR3 is 16 amino acids. This CDR3 reads CASSPLTSGSSYEQYF. The DNA for the CDR3 is TGCGCCAGCAGCCCGCTCACTAGCGGGAGTTCCTACGAGCAGTACTTC.

The chain couples TRBV6-5 to TRBJ1-1, with TRBD1 as a possible D gene (5 bases). V lost 4 bases and J lost 2, with 17 bases in between. The germline CDR1 and CDR2 sequences are MNHEY and SVGAGI. This CDR3 contains 16 residues. CDR3 residues: CASSWGAGSPNTEAFF. For the CDR3, the DNA is TGTGCCAGCAGTTGGGGTGCAGGGTCCCCCAACACTGAAGCTTTCTTT.

J is TRBJ1-1 and V is TRBV27; 7 nucleotides line up with TRBD1. Germline CDR1 MNHEY, CDR2 SMNVEV (reference sequence). CDR3 length: 16 residues. V lost 1 base and J lost 2; bases outside the gene matches: 7. CDR3 DNA sequence: TGTGCCAGCAGTTTATGGTATACAGGGGCAAACACTGAAGCTTTCTTT. It encodes CASSLWYTGANTEAFF.

The gene calls are TRBV2 and TRBJ1-1, with TRBD1 matching over 8 bases. Germline CDR1 is SNHLY and CDR2 is FYNNEI. This CDR3 has 14 amino acids. Trimming removed 8 bases from V and 2 bases from J; junction bases left unmatched: 7. The CDR3 nucleotides are TGTGCCAGCGGACAGGGTTGGATAAACACTGAAGCTTTCTTT. Translated: CASGQGWINTEAFF.

V gene TRBV2 combines with J gene TRBJ1-6, with D unresolved. The length of the CDR3 is 15 residues. Per the germline V gene, CDR1 is SNHLY and CDR2 is FYNNEI. Between the trimmed V and J ends, which lost 1 base and 5 bases, there was a span of 9 bases. The CDR3 loop is CASSEESANNSPLHF. CDR3 in DNA: TGTGCCAGCAGTGAAGAGTCAGCTAATAATTCACCCCTCCACTTT.

The chain is built from TRBV2 and TRBJ2-7, with 10 bases that match TRBD1. This CDR3 has 20 amino acids. The trim removed 5 bases at V and 4 bases at J, leaving 23 bases unmatched. CDR1 is SNHLY, CDR2 FYNNEI, per germline. CDR3 DNA sequence: TGTGCCAGCAGTACGACCACCTCCGGGACAGGGGTTCTTATTCGGTACGAGCAGTACTTC. As protein: CASSTTTSGTGVLIRYEQYF.

The chain uses TRBV4-1 and TRBJ2-7; no definite D call. The CDR3 runs to 13 residues. Germline V gives CDR1 MGHRA, CDR2 YSYEKL. Trimming took 2 bases from V and 3 from J, leaving 8 bases between them. The CDR3 region has the DNA TGCGCCAGCAGCCAAACTACACTCTACGAGCAGTACTTC. Encoded protein: CASSQTTLYEQYF.

The CDR3 here is CASSLESSLVHEQYF. The CDR3 bases are TGTGCCAGCAGCTTAGAGTCCTCACTGGTCCACGAGCAGTACTTC. The chain joins TRBV7-8 to TRBJ2-7; no firm D call. The V end was cut by 1 base, the J end by 5 bases, with 15 bases between. Germline CDR1 SGHVS, CDR2 FQNEAQ. This CDR3 comprises 15 residues. The full variable domain, rest sourced from reference TRBV7-8 and TRBJ2-7, is GAGVSQSPRYKVAKRGQDVALRCDPISGHVSLFWYQQALGQGPEFLTYFQNEAQLDKSGLPSDRFFAERPEGSVSTLKIQRTQQEDSAVYLCASSLESSLVHEQYFGPGTRLTVT.

As for this clone: The identical CDR3 is also encoded by other nucleotide sequences in the sample. The CDR3 loop reads CASSLGAGLEQYF. CDR3 nucleotides: TGTGCCAGCAGCTTAGGGGCAGGGCTCGAGCAGTACTTC. The V gene is TRBV11-2, the J gene TRBJ2-7; possibly TRBD1 for D (5 bases). V shed 1 base and J shed 6 bases, with 10 bases lying between them. Looked up from germline, CDR1 is SGHAT and CDR2 is FQNNGV. The CDR3 runs 13 residues.

The rearrangement links TRBV11-2 to TRBJ2-5, with D uncertain. This CDR3 is built from 15 residues. Germline V CDR1 and CDR2: SGHAT, FQNNGV. V was shortened by 0 bases and J by 0 bases, with 8 bases between the two germline ends. Here the CDR3 reads CASSLEVRHQETQYF. For the CDR3, the DNA is TGTGCCAGCAGCTTAGAAGTGCGGCACCAAGAGACCCAGTACTTC.

The chain has TRBV29-1 and TRBJ2-7, with D perhaps TRBD1 (7 bases). Germline V gene lookup returns CDR1 SQVTM and CDR2 ANQGSEA. V dropped 4 bases and J dropped 3 bases, with 16 bases sitting between them. The CDR3 contains 14 residues. CDR3 nucleotide sequence: TGCAGCGTTGTCGGGGGACAGTGGGGCTACGAGCAGTACTTC. Its translation: CSVVGGQWGYEQYF.

The chain has TRBV6-5 and TRBJ2-3; 7 nucleotides align to TRBD1. There are 15 residues in the CDR3. Germline V gives CDR1 MNHEY, CDR2 SVGAGI. The J segment lost 1 base and the V segment lost 4 bases, leaving 5 bases of the junction unmatched. The CDR3 coding sequence is TGTGCCAGCAGTTTCACCACAGGGGGCACAGATACGCAGTATTTT. Translated, it gives CASSFTTGGTDTQYF.

The chain links TRBV7-9 to TRBJ2-5, with 7 bases fitting TRBD1. Germline V gene sequence: CDR1 SEHNR, CDR2 FQNEAQ (reference sequence). With V trimmed by 5 bases and J by 3 bases, 9 bases remained unmatched. CDR3 length equals 15 residues. CDR3 sequence reads: CASSLKLDREETQYF. The DNA for the CDR3 is TGTGCCAGCAGCCTGAAACTCGACAGGGAAGAGACCCAGTACTTC.

This clone was recorded only once. This specimen includes other DNA sequences encoding the same CDR3. The chain joins TRBV7-8 to TRBJ2-1; the D is unclear. From germline, CDR1 is SGHVS and CDR2 FQNEAQ. V lost 0 bases, J lost 6 bases, and 9 bases lay in between. The CDR3 runs to 14 residues. CDR3 bases: TGTGCCAGCAGCTTAGCAGGGCTAGGCAATGAGCAGTTCTTC. It encodes CASSLAGLGNEQFF.

The chain combines TRBV5-4 with TRBJ2-7, with D possibly TRBD2 on 6 matching bases. The V gene lost 2 bases and the J gene lost 6 bases, with 12 bases spanning the gap. Germline lookup yields CDR1 SGHNT and CDR2 YYREEE (reference sequence). The CDR3 spans 13 residues. CDR3 sequence: CASSFGSGGEQYF. The DNA for the CDR3 is TGTGCCAGCAGCTTCGGGAGTGGTGGCGAGCAGTACTTC.

The genes are TRBV16 and TRBJ1-2, with D possibly TRBD1 on 5 matching bases. The CDR3 has 13 amino acids. Germline V CDR1 and CDR2: KGHSY, FQNENV. With 5 bases removed from V and 6 bases from J, the gap between germline ends came to 13 bases. CDR3 amino acids: CASSAPSGDGYTF. The CDR3 nucleotides read TGTGCCAGCAGCGCCCCGTCGGGGGATGGCTACACCTTC.

The genes are TRBV27 and TRBJ2-2, with D possibly being TRBD2 (7 bases). CDR1 MNHEY and CDR2 SMNVEV come from the germline V gene (reference sequence). The length of the CDR3 is 15 residues. The V end lost 4 bases, the J end lost 3 bases, and 12 bases lay between the germline ends. The CDR3 region has the DNA TGTGCCAGCAGTTCTCTCGGGGGGCACACCGGGGAGCTGTTTTTT. Encoded protein: CASSSLGGHTGELFF.

Note on this clone: Other DNA sequences in the same sample also yield this CDR3. The chain carries TRBV27 and TRBJ1-1, with D uncertain. The CDR3 runs 14 residues. CDR1 and CDR2 (germline): MNHEY, SMNVEV (reference sequence). Deletions cut 3 bases from V and 0 bases from J, with 8 bases between. CDR3 nucleotide sequence: TGTGCCAGCAGTTTGGGCGGCATGAACACTGAAGCTTTCTTT. Amino acid sequence: CASSLGGMNTEAFF.

This chain joins TRBV7-9 and TRBJ2-3, with a possible D match to TRBD1 (6 bases). CDR3 length: 17 residues. V shed 5 bases and J shed 3 bases, with 21 bases lying between them. Germline V gene data show CDR1 as SEHNR and CDR2 as FQNEAQ (reference sequence). CDR3 amino acids: CASSGLDTGRITDTQYF. For the CDR3, the DNA is TGTGCCAGCAGCGGCCTGGACACAGGGCGAATTACAGATACGCAGTATTTT.

This chain joins TRBV4-1 and TRBJ2-7; a possible D gene is TRBD1 (6 bases). Trimming left V 1 base short and J 2 bases short, with 15 bases between. The CDR3 length is 16 residues. Germline V gene sequence: CDR1 MGHRA, CDR2 YSYEKL. CDR3 protein: CASSQGNRELPYEQYF. The CDR3 DNA follows: TGCGCCAGCAGCCAAGGCAACAGGGAACTACCCTACGAGCAGTACTTC.

The CDR3, as DNA: TGCGCCAGCAGTATACAGGATAGCTCCTACAATGAGCAGTTCTTC. Encoded protein: CASSIQDSSYNEQFF. The rearrangement joins TRBV4-1 to TRBJ2-1; TRBD1 might be the D (5 bases). Germline V gene sequence: CDR1 MGHRA, CDR2 YSYEKL. The ends were cut back, 6 bases at V and 0 bases at J, with 12 bases in the middle. CDR3 length: 15 residues.

This clone was counted a single time. The chain couples TRBV6-4 to TRBJ2-7; 10 nucleotides align to TRBD1. Germline assignment: CDR1 MRHNA and CDR2 SNTAGT. CDR3 length: 16 residues. The ends lost 5 bases at V and 3 bases at J; junction bases unmatched: 10. The CDR3 DNA follows: TGTGCCAGCAGTCGATTCCGGGACAGGGGATTCTACGAGCAGTACTTC. Protein product: CASSRFRDRGFYEQYF.

V gene TRBV7-2 combines with J gene TRBJ1-1; D ambiguous. The V end was cut by 4 bases, the J end by 5 bases, with 17 bases between. This CDR3 has 15 amino acids. Germline V lookup: CDR1 SGHTA, CDR2 FQGNSA. In DNA form, the CDR3 reads TGTGCCAGCAGCTACCCGGAAGCGATAGGGACTGAAGCTTTCTTT. This sequence encodes CASSYPEAIGTEAFF.

This chain connects TRBV15 to TRBJ2-5; 11 nucleotides line up with TRBD2. This CDR3 region has 19 residues. V gave up 5 bases and J gave up 5 bases; unmatched junction bases: 19. Germline lookup yields CDR1 LNHNV and CDR2 YYDKDF (reference sequence). CDR3 coding DNA: TGTGCCACCAGCCCGGACCTAGTGTGGACTAGCGGGTCAGGGGAGACCCAGTACTTC. It is translated as CATSPDLVWTSGSGETQYF.